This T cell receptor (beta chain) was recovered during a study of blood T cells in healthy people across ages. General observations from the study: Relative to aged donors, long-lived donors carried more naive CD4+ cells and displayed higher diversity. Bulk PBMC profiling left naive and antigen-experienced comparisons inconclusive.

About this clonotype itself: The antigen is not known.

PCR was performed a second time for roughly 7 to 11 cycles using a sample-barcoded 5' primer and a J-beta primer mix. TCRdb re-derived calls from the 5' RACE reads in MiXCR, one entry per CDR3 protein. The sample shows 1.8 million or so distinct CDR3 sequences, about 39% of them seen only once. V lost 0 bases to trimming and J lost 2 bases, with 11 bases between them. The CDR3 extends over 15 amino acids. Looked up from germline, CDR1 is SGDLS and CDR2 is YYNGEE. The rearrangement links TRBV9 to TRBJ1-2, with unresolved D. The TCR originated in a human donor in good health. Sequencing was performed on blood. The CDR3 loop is CASSVGGASNYGYTF. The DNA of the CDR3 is TGTGCCAGCAGCGTAGGGGGAGCCTCCAACTATGGCTACACCTTC. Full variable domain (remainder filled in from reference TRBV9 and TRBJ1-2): DSGVTQTPKHLITATGQRVTLRCSPRSGDLSVYWYQQSLDQGLQFLIQYYNGEERAKGNILERFSAQQFPDLHSELNLSSLELGDSALYFCASSVGGASNYGYTFGSGTRLTVV.